This T cell receptor beta chain was identified in a study of shared clonotypes between healthy human individuals. It was CD45RO-negative cells, positively selected for CCR7, that made up naive CD8 cells, with terminally differentiated effector memory CD45RA+ cells excluded. Study processing details: Filtering differed since immunoSEQ provided only junctions, with no quality scores. Here immunoSEQ multiplex PCR was the method, and the copy in TCRdb shows in-frame clones only, minus some. Clonal size and the V and J genes are those of that table, whereas D and trimming came from the DNA. Of just over 2,000,000 clones listed, about 95% are singletons. Germline V lookup: CDR1 SGHDT, CDR2 YYEEEE. The CDR3 is 15 residues long. Trimming took 0 bases from V and 9 from J, leaving 13 bases between them.

The TCR comes from a man aged 18 to 35 in good health. The gene calls are TRBV5-6 and TRBJ1-6; D is perhaps TRBD1 (5 bases). The sequenced sample was naive CD8+ T cells sorted from blood. The CDR3 loop reads CASSLGGTSSSPLHF. CDR3 sequence (DNA): TGTGCCAGCAGCTTGGGCGGGACCTCAAGTTCACCCCTCCACTTT. Variable domain in full (rest from reference TRBV5-6 and TRBJ1-6): DAGVTQSPTHLIKTRGQQVTLRCSPKSGHDTVSWYQQALGQGPQFIFQYYEEEERQRGNFPDRFSGHQFPNYSSELNVNALLLGDSALYLCASSLGGTSSSPLHFGNGTRLTVT.